A selection of T cell receptor beta chains follows, all from one sample in a study of blood T cell repertoires in COVID-19. Clones were read by immunoSEQ multiplex PCR, and TCRdb kept only the in-frame ones, dropping some. The sample shows fewer than 350,000 clones, around 85% of them seen only once. Material for sequencing was PBMCs or T cells enriched from blood (not recorded which). These receptors all stem from a woman in her forties with acute COVID-19. Both conserved end residues are part of each CDR3. Size is stated for part of the rows, as once, few or many counts, or as a class when the clone is expanded.

V gene	J gene	clone size	CDR3 protein
TRBV7-9	TRBJ1-6	-	CASSSTGYNSPLHF
TRBV7-3	TRBJ1-1	few	CASSLKAGTSEAFF
TRBV20-1	TRBJ2-7	once	CSASPGTSGLYEQYF
TRBV18	TRBJ1-3	-	CASSTTGRNTIYF
TRBV29-1	TRBJ1-4	-	CSAGGGVEKLFF
TRBV7-2	TRBJ2-7	-	CASSLAHTSGAGVYEQYF
TRBV7-8	TRBJ2-5	-	CASRTRTGGEGTQYF
TRBV7-9	TRBJ2-1	-	CASSSGQTPSNEQFF
TRBV20-1	TRBJ1-2	-	CSAGQPYGYTF
TRBV10-1	TRBJ2-1	-	CASSEPGLAGDWNEQFF
TRBV28	TRBJ2-7	-	CASIPSGTYEQYF
TRBV4-1	TRBJ2-1	-	CASSQGVPQGAREFF
TRBV4-3	TRBJ2-7	-	CASSQLGDRGYEQYF
TRBV19	TRBJ1-2	once	CASSTTRLDREGGYTF
TRBV10-3	TRBJ1-5	-	CATRQGSSNQPQHF
TRBV3-1/TRBV3-2	TRBJ2-3	-	CASSQASASTDTQYF
TRBV14	TRBJ1-3	-	CATVGTVVSGNTIYF
TRBV11-2	TRBJ2-1	-	CASSLRRQQLGGTYNEQFF
TRBV3-1/TRBV3-2	TRBJ1-2	-	CASSQGDYGYTF
TRBV5-1	TRBJ2-7	-	CASSRDSYEQYF
TRBV7-3	TRBJ2-1	-	CASSLMASGAAYNEQFF
TRBV25-1	TRBJ2-3	once	CASSEVAGRRTDTQYF
TRBV6-6	TRBJ2-2	once	CASGLAPTGELFF
TRBV11-2	TRBJ1-1	-	CASSHPGQGNTEAFF
TRBV12-3/TRBV12-4	TRBJ1-1	-	CASSGQGSSEAFF
TRBV29-1	TRBJ2-1	-	CSVEPSSSYNEQFF
TRBV14	TRBJ2-1	-	CASSLTSGRDEQFF
TRBV6-2/TRBV6-3	TRBJ1-5	-	CASSRSTGYSNQPQHF
TRBV24-1	TRBJ1-4	-	CATSDRTGGSGSEKLFF
TRBV12-3/TRBV12-4	TRBJ2-7	-	CASSTIQGLEQYF
TRBV20-1	TRBJ2-7	-	CSLPRSYEQYF
TRBV11-2	TRBJ2-5	-	CASSLAGAETQYF
TRBV9	TRBJ2-3	-	CASSAGIRGGLSTDTQYF
TRBV19	TRBJ2-7	-	CASSPSGRHQEQYF
TRBV2	TRBJ2-5	-	CASSNRGQETQYF
TRBV5-1	TRBJ2-1	-	CASSFGDEVLYNEQFF
TRBV9	TRBJ1-3	-	CASSVVEGHTIYF
TRBV6-5	TRBJ1-6	-	CASSRTGDNSPLHF
TRBV24-1	TRBJ2-1	-	CATSDLDDRDEQFF
TRBV7-9	TRBJ2-2	once	CASSPQRQGNTGELFF
TRBV19	TRBJ1-1	-	CASRRQGGPEAFF
TRBV18	TRBJ1-2	-	CASSPSGQYYGYTF
TRBV6-2/TRBV6-3	TRBJ1-5	-	CASSTEPDRVSSNQPQHF
TRBV5-4	TRBJ2-1	-	CASSVGQLLNNEQFF
TRBV18	TRBJ2-2	-	CASSSSALAGTNTGELFF
TRBV13	TRBJ2-1	-	CASSLGGPSGIYNEQFF
TRBV7-2	TRBJ2-5	-	CASSLQAGGPVVTQYF
TRBV6-5	TRBJ2-7	once	CASRTGGEQYF
TRBV7-2	TRBJ1-2	few	CASSLGASVGTAYGYTF
TRBV7-2	TRBJ2-7	few	CASSLGSPGQGSYEQYF
TRBV5-1	TRBJ2-3	-	CASSLDVRGSTSGSTDTQYF
TRBV2	TRBJ1-1	few	CASSETTLKTEAFF